The present T cell receptor beta chain was sequenced within a study of blood T cell repertoires in COVID-19. Across the whole study: T cells, B-cell-depleted T cells, or PBMCs supplied cDNA or gDNA.

The length of the CDR3 is 13 residues. V was clipped by 5 bases and J by 8 bases, with 13 bases between them. Germline CDR1 reads SEHNR; CDR2 reads FQNEAQ (reference sequence). The method was immunoSEQ multiplex PCR; TCRdb's version includes in-frame clones alone and lacks a portion of them. The sample comprises some 290,000 clones, less than 90% of which are singletons, and approximately 12% rests with the top ten. Enrolment of Seattle patients took place during active infection, and they were followed longitudinally. The V call is TRBV7-9, the J call TRBJ2-1; D may be TRBD1 (5 bases). This TCR was recovered from a woman in her thirties with COVID-19, enrolled during active disease. Sequenced sample: peripheral blood. The CDR3 here is CASSRIGAYEQFF. CDR3 DNA sequence: TGTGCCAGCAGCCGTATAGGGGCCTATGAGCAGTTCTTC.